Listed below are T cell receptor beta chains from one sample, sequenced in a study of control samples from healthy donors and cancer patients. Clones were read by immunoSEQ multiplex PCR, and TCRdb kept only the in-frame ones, dropping some. The sample shows around 200,000 clones, just under 95% of them seen only once. Sequencing used blood. These receptor sequences come from a man aged 50 to 59 in good health. Each CDR3 is given with its conserved first and last residue. The order of the fields is clone size, V gene, CDR3 length, D gene, J gene, CDR3 protein, CDR3 DNA. The D gene is left open where the match is weak. Clone size is not always given. Where it is, it says once, few, many or a class for expanded clones.

-	TRBV20-1	15	TRBD2	TRBJ2-3	CSASGTSGGSDTQYF	TGCAGTGCTAGTGGGACTAGCGGGGGATCGGATACGCAGTATTTT
-	TRBV10-3	15	TRBD2	TRBJ2-1	CAIGRGLGPGYEQFF	TGTGCCATCGGGAGGGGCCTAGGCCCGGGGTATGAGCAGTTCTTC
-	TRBV5-1	15	-	TRBJ2-3	CASSFIQGLADTQYF	TGCGCCAGCAGCTTCATTCAGGGACTGGCAGATACGCAGTATTTT
-	TRBV16	14	-	TRBJ2-1	CASSRRGSVDEQFF	TGTGCCAGCAGCCGACGGGGATCTGTCGATGAGCAGTTCTTC
-	TRBV4-1	17	TRBD2	TRBJ2-3	CASSQERTSGVTDTQYF	TGCGCCAGCAGCCAAGAAAGGACTAGCGGGGTCACAGATACGCAGTATTTT
-	TRBV18	14	-	TRBJ2-5	CASSPFDGKETQYF	TGTGCCAGCTCACCGTTTGACGGCAAAGAGACCCAGTACTTC
once	TRBV24-1	13	-	TRBJ1-5	CATERDSNQPQHF	TGTGCCACCGAGAGGGACTCCAATCAGCCCCAGCATTTT
-	TRBV27	15	-	TRBJ2-1	CASSPRVGRYNEQFF	TGTGCCAGCAGTCCCCGAGTCGGCAGGTACAATGAGCAGTTCTTC
-	TRBV5-1	15	TRBD1	TRBJ1-4	CASSQLETGSEKLFF	TGCGCCAGCAGCCAGTTGGAGACAGGGAGTGAAAAACTGTTTTTT
-	TRBV11-2	16	-	TRBJ1-1	CASSLTFGGSRTEAFF	TGTGCCAGCAGCTTAACTTTTGGGGGGTCCCGGACTGAAGCTTTCTTT
-	TRBV19	16	-	TRBJ1-1	CASSIGGGSRNTEAFF	TGTGCCAGTAGTATAGGCGGGGGCTCGAGGAACACTGAAGCTTTCTTT
-	TRBV21-1	18	-	TRBJ1-3	CASSKSGTLGLPGNTIYF	TGTGCCAGCAGCAAATCCGGGACTTTGGGACTCCCTGGAAACACCATATATTTT
-	TRBV11-3	16	TRBD1	TRBJ2-1	CASSLRSGQGENEQFF	TGTGCCAGCAGCTTAAGATCGGGACAGGGCGAAAATGAGCAGTTCTTC
-	TRBV13	16	TRBD2	TRBJ2-5	CASRSPPGLIQETQYF	TGTGCCAGCAGGTCTCCTCCGGGACTAATACAGGAGACCCAGTACTTC